These 4 T cell receptor beta chains were all obtained from the same sample, sequenced in a study of vaccination effects on CD4 cells after COVID-19. Following 10 days of culture, CD4+ T cells were isolated. These TCRs are of unknown antigen specificity. Assay: immunoSEQ multiplex PCR; the TCRdb copy retains only in-frame clones and omits some. The data show around 26,000 clones, with roughly 75% seen just once and 9.5% to 12% held by the top ten. Sequenced material: CD4+ T cells from PBMCs cultured without peptide, taken before COVID-19 vaccination. All receptors derive from a human donor who received a COVID-19 vaccine.

The V call is TRBV5-4, the J call TRBJ2-1; D is perhaps TRBD2 (6 bases). V was trimmed by 0 bases and J by 2 bases, leaving 9 bases between them. Germline CDR1 SGHNT, CDR2 YYREEE (reference sequence). This CDR3 is 15 amino acids long. CDR3 nucleotides: TGTGCCAGCAGCTTGGACCCTAGCGCCTACAATGAGCAGTTCTTC. This sequence encodes CASSLDPSAYNEQFF.

This clone appeared a single time. The chain combines TRBV5-4 with TRBJ2-1; tentative D call: TRBD2 (6 bases). This CDR3 has 14 amino acids. Germline V gene sequence: CDR1 SGHNT, CDR2 YYREEE (reference sequence). V gave up 8 bases and J gave up 7 bases, with 19 bases separating them. CDR3 nucleotide sequence: TGTGCCAGTAGTCTCGACAGCGCGGGGAATGAGCAGTTCTTC. It translates to CASSLDSAGNEQFF.

The rearrangement joins TRBV28 to TRBJ1-4, with a weak D call TRBD1 (5 bases). The length of the CDR3 is 14 residues. In germline, CDR1 is MDHEN, CDR2 SYDVKM. Trimming removed 10 bases at V and 7 bases at J, with 19 bases between. The chain's CDR3 is CATLAQGGTEKLFF. CDR3 bases: TGTGCCACTCTTGCCCAGGGCGGGACTGAAAAACTGTTTTTT. Drawing the rest from reference TRBV28 and TRBJ1-4, the complete variable domain is DVKVTQSSRYLVKRTGEKVFLECVQDMDHENMFWYRQDPGLGLRLIYFSYDVKMKEKGDIPEGYSVSREKKERFSLILESASTNQTSMYLCATLAQGGTEKLFFGSGTQLSVL.

This chain uses TRBV12-3 or TRBV12-4 with TRBJ1-2, with no clear D. V was cut by 5 bases and J by 3 bases, with 10 bases left in between. The CDR3 spans 13 residues. CDR3 sequence reads: CASSPLGYYGYTF. The CDR3 bases are TGTGCCAGCAGTCCCCTCGGGTACTATGGCTACACCTTC.